These T cell receptor beta chains were read from a single sample in a study of CD8+CD57+ T cells in acquired aplastic anemia. TCRdb processed the reads anew with MiXCR; each CDR3 protein has one entry. The profile covers about 180,000 distinct CDR3 sequences, with 40% to 50% appearing a single time and under 3% taken by the ten largest. The sample taken for sequencing was sorted CD4+, CD8+, or CD8+CD57+ T cells (not recorded which) from PBMCs. The receptors were gathered from a human donor in good health. Each CDR3 is given with its conserved first and last residue. D genes are given only for firm matches. Expanded clones get a size class; other rows say once, few or many, or leave the size out.

TRBV7-9	-	TRBJ2-7	-	TGTGCCAGCAGCTTAGCGCCTGGACAGCTTTACGAGCAGTACTTC	CASSLAPGQLYEQYF
TRBV19	-	TRBJ1-2	many	TGTGCCAGTAGGGCGGGTGGGGGCTACACCTTC	CASRAGGGYTF
TRBV7-3	-	TRBJ2-3	few	TGTGCCAGCAGCTTACTGGCCTCAGATACGCAGTATTTT	CASSLLASDTQYF
TRBV11-2	TRBD1	TRBJ1-5	many	TGTGCCAGCAGCTCAGGGACAGGAGGTCAGCCCCAGCATTTT	CASSSGTGGQPQHF
TRBV20-1	-	TRBJ2-7	-	TGCAGTGCTAGAGTTGATACCGGGGGTTCGGCCGAGCAGTACTTC	CSARVDTGGSAEQYF
TRBV24-1	-	TRBJ2-1	medium-sized	TGTGCCACCAGTGTTGCTAGCCATACTGAGCAGTTCTTC	CATSVASHTEQFF
TRBV5-1	-	TRBJ2-3	many	TGCGCCAGCAGCTTGCCGGGAAGCACAGATACGCAGTATTTT	CASSLPGSTDTQYF
TRBV4-2	-	TRBJ1-4	-	TGTGTCAGCAGCCCCGCTCCTCCGTCGACCAACGAAAAACTGTTTTTT	CVSSPAPPSTNEKLFF
TRBV3-1	-	TRBJ1-2	few	TGTGCCAGCAGCCGCGGACGGGTCTATGGCTACACCTTC	CASSRGRVYGYTF
TRBV7-9	-	TRBJ1-5	few	TGTGCCAGCAGTAAACAGGAGAATCAGCCCCAGCATTTT	CASSKQENQPQHF
TRBV29-1	-	TRBJ2-5	many	TGCAGCGTTCTGCGGGGAGAGACCCAGTACTTC	CSVLRGETQYF
TRBV28	-	TRBJ2-1	few	TGTGCCAGCAGTTCGTACCAGCTTGGGCAGTACAATGAGCAGTTCTTC	CASSSYQLGQYNEQFF
TRBV2	TRBD1	TRBJ1-4	once	TGTGCCAGCAGTGAATGGGACAGAACTAATGAAAAACTGTTTTTT	CASSEWDRTNEKLFF
TRBV2	-	TRBJ1-5	few	TGTGCCAGCAGCCCAGGGGTTCAGCCCCAGCATTTT	CASSPGVQPQHF
TRBV24-1	TRBD2	TRBJ2-1	once	TGTGCCACCGACAGCGGGGGGCTCTACAATGAGCAGTTCTTC	CATDSGGLYNEQFF
TRBV14	-	TRBJ1-6	-	TGTGCCAGCAGCCAACCGACCACGGGTAATTCACCCCTCCACTTT	CASSQPTTGNSPLHF
TRBV7-3	-	TRBJ2-2	-	TGTGCCAGCAGCGTTACCGGGGGTAGGATAATGAACACCGGGGAGCTGTTTTTT	CASSVTGGRIMNTGELFF
TRBV15	-	TRBJ1-1	few	TGTGCCACCAGCACCCTTGTGGGCACTGAAGCTTTCTTT	CATSTLVGTEAFF
TRBV29-1	-	TRBJ2-5	many	TGCAGCGTTGAAGATGTGCTAGACCAGGGGACCCAGTACTTC	CSVEDVLDQGTQYF
TRBV7-9	TRBD1	TRBJ2-5	-	TGTGCCAGCGGGACAGGCCAAGAGACCCAGTACTTC	CASGTGQETQYF